This T cell receptor beta chain is from a study of CD8 T cells in ankylosing spondylitis. Study-level results: Enrichment of disease-linked clones was reportedly significant in matched ankylosing spondylitis synovial fluid. Among TCR beta sequences, a motif of eight highly homologous variants appeared characteristic of ankylosing spondylitis blood. Peripheral blood held disease-linked clones only at relatively low frequency, and these were CD8+.

This clonotype was seen more than once but under ten times. Its specificity is unknown. One entry per CDR3 protein results from TCRdb running MiXCR on the 5' RACE reads. The sample has 150,000 or so distinct CDR3 sequences; just over 9.5% are singletons. Germline values: CDR1 MNHEY, CDR2 SVGEGT. V shed 0 bases and J shed 7 bases, with 7 bases lying between them. CDR3 length equals 12 residues. The V gene is TRBV6-2 or TRBV6-3, the J gene TRBJ2-7, with D unclear. The origin of this receptor is a female donor with ankylosing spondylitis or in good health (not recorded which). The source material was blood, either unsorted or a sorted T cell fraction (not recorded which). The CDR3 region has the DNA TGTGCCAGCAGTTACTCGAAAAGGGAGCAGTACTTC. It translates to CASSYSKREQYF.